A selection of T cell receptor beta chains follows, all from one sample in a study of blood T cell repertoires in COVID-19. The table came from immunoSEQ multiplex PCR; TCRdb's copy has only in-frame clones and leaves some out. The sample records around 190,000 clones, 70% to 90% being singletons. What was sequenced was peripheral blood. These receptors all stem from a man aged 50 to 59 with active or convalescent COVID-19. The CDR3 runs from the conserved cysteine through the conserved F or W. Fields, in order: J gene, CDR3 length, clone size, D gene, V gene, CDR3 protein, CDR3 DNA. The D gene is left open where the match is weak. Expanded clones get a size class; other rows say once, few or many, or leave the size out.

j_call: TRBJ1-1
cdr3_length: 14
clone_size: NA
d_call: TRBD1
v_call: TRBV5-1
cdr3_aa: CASSLGQQNTEAFF
cdr3_nt: TGCGCCAGCAGCCTGGGACAGCAGAACACTGAAGCTTTCTTT

j_call: TRBJ1-1
cdr3_length: 11
clone_size: NA
d_call: NA
v_call: TRBV6-5
cdr3_aa: CASSSKSTAFF
cdr3_nt: TGTGCCAGCAGTTCCAAGTCTACGGCTTTCTTT

j_call: TRBJ2-1
cdr3_length: 14
clone_size: NA
d_call: TRBD1
v_call: TRBV5-6
cdr3_aa: CASSLVGQGGRQFF
cdr3_nt: TGTGCCAGCAGCTTGGTGGGACAGGGAGGAAGGCAGTTCTTC

j_call: TRBJ1-6
cdr3_length: 17
clone_size: NA
d_call: TRBD1
v_call: TRBV9
cdr3_aa: CASSVAETGGAYSPLHF
cdr3_nt: TGTGCCAGCAGCGTAGCTGAGACAGGGGGCGCGTATTCACCCCTCCACTTT

j_call: TRBJ1-2
cdr3_length: 15
clone_size: NA
d_call: NA
v_call: TRBV2
cdr3_aa: CASSVRGLSNYGYTF
cdr3_nt: TGTGCCAGCAGTGTCCGCGGTCTATCTAACTATGGCTACACCTTC

j_call: TRBJ2-3
cdr3_length: 15
clone_size: NA
d_call: NA
v_call: TRBV29-1
cdr3_aa: CSVEDARSGTDTQYF
cdr3_nt: TGCAGCGTTGAAGATGCGAGGTCCGGGACAGATACGCAGTATTTT

j_call: TRBJ1-5
cdr3_length: 16
clone_size: NA
d_call: NA
v_call: TRBV18
cdr3_aa: CASSPGGRGINQPQHF
cdr3_nt: TGTGCCAGCTCACCTGGAGGGCGTGGAATCAATCAGCCCCAGCATTTT

j_call: TRBJ1-1
cdr3_length: 13
clone_size: NA
d_call: TRBD1
v_call: TRBV2
cdr3_aa: CASPRDRNTEAFF
cdr3_nt: TGTGCCAGCCCCCGGGACAGGAACACTGAAGCTTTCTTT

j_call: TRBJ2-1
cdr3_length: 13
clone_size: NA
d_call: NA
v_call: TRBV5-1
cdr3_aa: CASSLGVVIGQFF
cdr3_nt: TGCGCCAGCAGCTTAGGGGTAGTCATTGGGCAGTTCTTC

j_call: TRBJ1-2
cdr3_length: 15
clone_size: NA
d_call: NA
v_call: TRBV2
cdr3_aa: CASSNTQLRTVGYTF
cdr3_nt: TGTGCCAGCAGTAACACCCAACTGAGGACTGTCGGCTACACCTTC

j_call: TRBJ1-1
cdr3_length: 13
clone_size: NA
d_call: TRBD1
v_call: TRBV3-1/TRBV3-2
cdr3_aa: CASSQGGTVRAFF
cdr3_nt: TGTGCCAGCAGCCAAGGTGGGACAGTGCGAGCTTTCTTT

j_call: TRBJ1-2
cdr3_length: 17
clone_size: NA
d_call: TRBD1
v_call: TRBV2
cdr3_aa: CASSEIGGTGRNYGYTF
cdr3_nt: TGTGCCAGCAGTGAAATTGGCGGGACAGGACGAAACTATGGCTACACCTTC

j_call: TRBJ1-5
cdr3_length: 15
clone_size: NA
d_call: NA
v_call: TRBV4-2
cdr3_aa: CASSPGGDSNQPQHF
cdr3_nt: TGTGCCAGCAGCCCCGGCGGGGATAGCAATCAGCCCCAGCATTTT

j_call: TRBJ2-3
cdr3_length: 15
clone_size: NA
d_call: NA
v_call: TRBV2
cdr3_aa: CASSAQAFGTDTQYF
cdr3_nt: TGTGCCAGCAGCGCCCAGGCGTTTGGCACAGATACGCAGTATTTT

j_call: TRBJ2-1
cdr3_length: 15
clone_size: NA
d_call: NA
v_call: TRBV12-5
cdr3_aa: CASGPAQLRSNEQFF
cdr3_nt: TGTGCTAGTGGGCCCGCTCAACTGCGCTCCAATGAGCAGTTCTTC

j_call: TRBJ1-6
cdr3_length: 14
clone_size: NA
d_call: NA
v_call: TRBV28
cdr3_aa: CASSLRTEDSPLHF
cdr3_nt: TGTGCCAGCAGTTTAAGGACAGAGGATTCACCCCTCCACTTT

j_call: TRBJ2-7
cdr3_length: 14
clone_size: NA
d_call: TRBD2
v_call: TRBV6-5
cdr3_aa: CASNSGGSNYEQYF
cdr3_nt: TGTGCCAGCAACAGCGGGGGGTCTAACTACGAGCAGTACTTC

j_call: TRBJ2-7
cdr3_length: 15
clone_size: NA
d_call: NA
v_call: TRBV18
cdr3_aa: CASSPPGGWGYEQYF
cdr3_nt: TGTGCCAGCTCACCACCGGGGGGTTGGGGGTACGAGCAGTACTTC

j_call: TRBJ1-2
cdr3_length: 13
clone_size: NA
d_call: NA
v_call: TRBV5-4
cdr3_aa: CASSPEQNYGYTF
cdr3_nt: TGTGCCAGCAGCCCGGAGCAGAACTATGGCTACACCTTC

j_call: TRBJ2-1
cdr3_length: 15
clone_size: NA
d_call: NA
v_call: TRBV28
cdr3_aa: CASSPPGTGYNEQFF
cdr3_nt: TGTGCCAGCAGTCCACCCGGAACGGGCTACAATGAGCAGTTCTTC

j_call: TRBJ2-1
cdr3_length: 15
clone_size: NA
d_call: TRBD2
v_call: TRBV2
cdr3_aa: CASSARGLVNHEQFF
cdr3_nt: TGTGCCAGCAGTGCTCGGGGACTAGTTAACCATGAGCAGTTCTTC

j_call: TRBJ2-6
cdr3_length: 18
clone_size: NA
d_call: TRBD1
v_call: TRBV7-3
cdr3_aa: CASSLAGQVSSGANVLTF
cdr3_nt: TGTGCCAGCAGCTTAGCGGGACAGGTCAGCTCTGGGGCCAACGTCCTGACTTTC

j_call: TRBJ2-7
cdr3_length: 14
clone_size: NA
d_call: TRBD1
v_call: TRBV19
cdr3_aa: CASRQGAEDYEQYF
cdr3_nt: TGTGCCAGTAGACAGGGGGCGGAAGACTACGAGCAGTACTTC

j_call: TRBJ1-1
cdr3_length: 15
clone_size: NA
d_call: TRBD1
v_call: TRBV3-1/TRBV3-2
cdr3_aa: CASRETGAMNTEAFF
cdr3_nt: TGTGCCAGCAGAGAGACAGGGGCGATGAACACTGAAGCTTTCTTT

j_call: TRBJ2-5
cdr3_length: 19
clone_size: NA
d_call: TRBD2
v_call: TRBV7-2
cdr3_aa: CASSQGLAGGRGVQETQYF
cdr3_nt: TGTGCCAGCAGCCAGGGACTAGCGGGGGGAAGAGGAGTTCAAGAGACCCAGTACTTC

j_call: TRBJ1-5
cdr3_length: 13
clone_size: NA
d_call: NA
v_call: TRBV7-9
cdr3_aa: CASSREGYQPQHF
cdr3_nt: TGTGCCAGCAGCCGAGAGGGTTATCAGCCCCAGCATTTT

j_call: TRBJ2-1
cdr3_length: 14
clone_size: NA
d_call: TRBD2
v_call: TRBV7-3
cdr3_aa: CASSLKRESWEQFF
cdr3_nt: TGTGCCAGCAGCTTAAAGCGGGAGTCCTGGGAGCAGTTCTTC

j_call: TRBJ1-5
cdr3_length: 14
clone_size: few
d_call: TRBD1
v_call: TRBV18
cdr3_aa: CASSLKKGQRPQHF
cdr3_nt: TGTGCCAGCTCACTGAAAAAGGGACAGAGGCCCCAGCATTTT

j_call: TRBJ2-7
cdr3_length: 15
clone_size: NA
d_call: NA
v_call: TRBV19
cdr3_aa: CASSIGGMYGAEQYF
cdr3_nt: TGTGCCAGTAGTATAGGGGGTATGTATGGGGCCGAGCAGTACTTC

j_call: TRBJ2-5
cdr3_length: 14
clone_size: NA
d_call: NA
v_call: TRBV7-7
cdr3_aa: CASSLGGYQETQYF
cdr3_nt: TGTGCCAGCAGCTTGGGCGGGTATCAAGAGACCCAGTACTTC

j_call: TRBJ1-6
cdr3_length: 14
clone_size: NA
d_call: NA
v_call: TRBV7-3
cdr3_aa: CATSKQGFFSPLHF
cdr3_nt: TGTGCCACTTCAAAACAGGGTTTCTTTTCACCCCTCCACTTT

j_call: TRBJ2-7
cdr3_length: 15
clone_size: NA
d_call: TRBD2
v_call: TRBV15
cdr3_aa: CATSRRLAGGYEQYF
cdr3_nt: TGTGCCACCAGCAGAAGGCTAGCGGGAGGGTACGAGCAGTACTTC

j_call: TRBJ2-7
cdr3_length: 12
clone_size: NA
d_call: NA
v_call: TRBV28
cdr3_aa: CASSLSSYEQYF
cdr3_nt: TGTGCCAGCAGCTTGAGCTCCTACGAGCAGTACTTC

j_call: TRBJ1-4
cdr3_length: 15
clone_size: NA
d_call: NA
v_call: TRBV3-1/TRBV3-2
cdr3_aa: CASSHKIRLNEKLFF
cdr3_nt: TGTGCCAGCAGCCACAAGATCCGACTTAATGAAAAACTGTTTTTT

j_call: TRBJ1-2
cdr3_length: 13
clone_size: NA
d_call: NA
v_call: TRBV4-3
cdr3_aa: CASSQRSGSGYTF
cdr3_nt: TGCGCCAGCAGCCAAAGGTCCGGGTCGGGCTACACCTTC

j_call: TRBJ1-5
cdr3_length: 15
clone_size: NA
d_call: TRBD1
v_call: TRBV4-3
cdr3_aa: CASSQEDRGNQPQHF
cdr3_nt: TGCGCCAGCAGCCAAGAGGACAGGGGGAATCAGCCCCAGCATTTT